A selection of T cell receptor beta chains follows, all from one sample in a study of cytomegalovirus exposure and HLA in healthy donors. Sequencing used immunoSEQ multiplex PCR; TCRdb keeps in-frame clones, though not all of them. In the table there are under 130,000 clones, 65% to 85% of which are singletons. Sequencing was done on a sample of PBMCs. The receptors were gathered from a male donor in good health and CMV-seronegative. Each CDR3 is given with its conserved first and last residue. A D gene is named only where the DNA matches it firmly. Size values are once, few and many counts, or a class for expanded clones, and some rows have none.

.	TRBJ2-7	TRBD2	TRBV2	CASCGTSIMSSYEQYF	TGTGCCAGTTGTGGGACTAGCATAATGAGCTCCTACGAGCAGTACTTC
.	TRBJ1-1	.	TRBV19	CASSIVPGTEAFF	TGTGCCAGTAGTATCGTGCCAGGCACTGAAGCTTTCTTT
.	TRBJ2-5	.	TRBV27	CASRREGTAFGTQYF	TGTGCCAGCAGACGTGAAGGGACTGCGTTTGGGACCCAGTACTTC
.	TRBJ2-6	.	TRBV18	CASSEGSGANVLTF	TGTGCCAGCTCGGAGGGTTCTGGGGCCAACGTCCTGACTTTC
.	TRBJ2-3	.	TRBV20-1	CSARDLTQYF	TGCAGTGCTAGAGATCTTACGCAGTATTTT
.	TRBJ2-7	.	TRBV6-1	CASLWGAISYEQYF	TGTGCCAGCCTTTGGGGCGCCATCTCCTACGAGCAGTACTTC
.	TRBJ2-1	TRBD2	TRBV9	CASSVSGIMSNEQFF	TGTGCCAGCAGCGTTAGCGGGATTATGAGCAATGAGCAGTTCTTC
.	TRBJ2-1	TRBD2	TRBV6-5	CASRPAGGLYNEQFF	TGTGCCAGCAGACCAGCGGGAGGGCTTTACAATGAGCAGTTCTTC
.	TRBJ2-2	TRBD1	TRBV27	CASSWDRGQGELFF	TGTGCCAGCAGTTGGGACAGGGGGCAAGGGGAGCTGTTTTTT
.	TRBJ2-7	TRBD2	TRBV5-1	CASSLASGSRDEQYF	TGCGCCAGCAGCTTGGCGAGCGGGAGTAGAGACGAGCAGTACTTC
.	TRBJ2-5	.	TRBV5-1	CASSLALEGGETQYF	TGCGCCAGCAGCTTGGCGCTTGAGGGAGGAGAGACCCAGTACTTC
few	TRBJ2-4	.	TRBV30	CAWSIQGVAKNIQYF	TGTGCCTGGAGTATACAGGGAGTAGCCAAAAACATTCAGTACTTC
once	TRBJ2-2	.	TRBV11-2	CASSRWTDPNTGELFF	TGTGCCAGCAGCCGTTGGACAGATCCGAACACCGGGGAGCTGTTTTTT
.	TRBJ1-1	.	TRBV25-1	CASSESGVRDTEAFF	TGTGCCAGCAGTGAATCGGGGGTTCGGGACACTGAAGCTTTCTTT
.	TRBJ2-5	.	TRBV11-2	CASSLVLAGGETQYF	TGTGCCAGCAGCTTAGTATTGGCAGGGGGGGAGACCCAGTACTTC
.	TRBJ1-4	.	TRBV19	CASAGYGEKLFF	TGTGCCAGTGCAGGGTATGGCGAAAAACTGTTTTTT
.	TRBJ2-7	TRBD2	TRBV5-1	CASSPGTSESSYEQYF	TGCGCCAGCAGCCCGGGGACTAGCGAGAGCTCCTACGAGCAGTACTTC
.	TRBJ1-5	TRBD1	TRBV5-1	CASSLAGGTQPQHF	TGCGCCAGCAGCCTAGCAGGGGGGACGCAGCCCCAGCATTTT
.	TRBJ2-1	TRBD2	TRBV15	CATSSGETSGRGNEQFF	TGTGCCACCAGCAGTGGAGAAACTAGCGGGAGGGGGAATGAGCAGTTCTTC
.	TRBJ1-1	.	TRBV6-6	CASTDATGTEAFF	TGTGCCAGCACCGACGCAACAGGGACTGAAGCTTTCTTT
.	TRBJ2-2	.	TRBV19	CASSTGWVGASTGELFF	TGTGCCAGTAGTACGGGATGGGTGGGGGCGAGCACCGGGGAGCTGTTTTTT
.	TRBJ2-5	.	TRBV5-1	CASSQAGAGETQYF	TGCGCCAGCAGCCAAGCAGGGGCTGGAGAGACCCAGTACTTC
.	TRBJ2-1	TRBD2	TRBV7-3	CASSPKREVNEQFF	TGTGCCAGCAGCCCCAAGCGGGAGGTGAATGAGCAGTTCTTC
.	TRBJ2-1	.	TRBV2	CASSGQTGNSYNEQFF	TGTGCCAGCAGTGGGCAAACAGGGAACTCCTACAATGAGCAGTTCTTC
few	TRBJ2-1	TRBD2	TRBV28	CASTPAGGFNEQFF	TGTGCCAGCACTCCAGCGGGAGGGTTCAATGAGCAGTTCTTC
.	TRBJ1-1	.	TRBV9	CASSVEGTWNTEAFF	TGTGCCAGCAGCGTAGAAGGGACATGGAACACTGAAGCTTTCTTT
.	TRBJ2-1	TRBD2	TRBV28	CASSGGGTSGRFEGNEQFF	TGTGCCAGCAGTGGGGGGGGGACTAGCGGGAGGTTCGAGGGAAATGAGCAGTTCTTC
.	TRBJ1-1	.	TRBV9	CASSPTEMNTEAFF	TGTGCCAGCAGCCCCACCGAGATGAACACTGAAGCTTTCTTT
.	TRBJ1-3	.	TRBV5-5	CASSLNVGSGDTIYF	TGTGCCAGCAGCTTAAACGTGGGGTCCGGGGACACCATATATTTT
.	TRBJ2-7	TRBD2	TRBV11-3	CASSGTGLAGDEQYF	TGTGCCAGCAGCGGGACGGGACTAGCCGGTGACGAGCAGTACTTC
once	TRBJ1-1	.	TRBV7-2	CASSLNPPIEAEAFF	TGTGCCAGCAGCTTAAACCCCCCCATCGAGGCTGAAGCTTTCTTT
.	TRBJ2-1	TRBD1	TRBV5-5	CASSLDRGDYNEQFF	TGTGCCAGCAGCTTGGACAGGGGTGACTACAATGAGCAGTTCTTC
.	TRBJ2-7	TRBD1	TRBV5-6	CASSAGTGLGEQYF	TGTGCCAGCAGCGCCGGGACAGGGCTCGGCGAGCAGTACTTC
.	TRBJ2-3	TRBD2	TRBV6-6	CASSPTSGTDTQYF	TGTGCCAGCAGTCCGACTAGCGGCACAGATACGCAGTATTTT
.	TRBJ2-7	.	TRBV6-1	CASSQGIYEQHF	TGTGCCAGCAGTCAGGGGATCTACGAGCAGCACTTC
.	TRBJ1-3	TRBD1	TRBV29-1	CSVGTVAGNTIYF	TGCAGCGTGGGGACAGTGGCTGGAAACACCATATATTTT
once	TRBJ2-7	TRBD1	TRBV10-1	CAGRRDRPPSSYEQYF	TGCGCCGGACGCCGGGACAGACCACCGAGCTCCTACGAGCAGTACTTC
once	TRBJ2-7	.	TRBV7-9	CASSHPGGAYEQYF	TGTGCCAGCAGCCACCCGGGGGGCGCGTACGAGCAGTACTTC
.	TRBJ2-7	.	TRBV4-3	CASSQGPGLGYEQYF	TGCGCCAGCAGCCAAGGTCCAGGATTGGGCTACGAGCAGTACTTC
.	TRBJ1-4	.	TRBV10-3	CAIGVGANEKLFF	TGTGCCATAGGGGTCGGTGCTAATGAAAAACTGTTTTTT
few	TRBJ2-7	TRBD1	TRBV6-5	CASNGQGAGSYEQYF	TGTGCCAGCAACGGACAGGGGGCGGGTTCCTACGAGCAGTACTTC
.	TRBJ1-1	.	TRBV9	CASSVGGITEAFF	TGTGCCAGCAGCGTAGGAGGGATAACTGAAGCTTTCTTT
.	TRBJ2-3	TRBD2	TRBV11-3	CASSRGTSGSDTQYF	TGTGCCAGCAGTCGCGGGACTAGCGGGAGTGATACGCAGTATTTT
.	TRBJ2-7	TRBD1	TRBV11-2	CASSLGKTGEISYEQYF	TGTGCCAGCAGCTTAGGCAAAACAGGGGAAATCTCCTACGAGCAGTACTTC
.	TRBJ2-2	.	TRBV7-9	CASSIIPGIGELFF	TGTGCCAGCAGCATCATCCCAGGGATCGGGGAGCTGTTTTTT
.	TRBJ2-7	TRBD1	TRBV6-1	CASSEMGATGGVEQYF	TGTGCCAGCAGTGAGATGGGGGCTACAGGGGGTGTCGAGCAGTACTTC
.	TRBJ1-1	.	TRBV30	CAWTLGHPNTEAFF	TGTGCCTGGACCTTGGGACACCCGAACACTGAAGCTTTCTTT
.	TRBJ2-7	TRBD1	TRBV29-1	CSVVPLGTGDEQYF	TGCAGCGTTGTGCCACTCGGGACAGGGGACGAGCAGTACTTC